This T cell receptor (beta chain) was identified in a study of beta chain features in type 1 diabetes. Trimming removed 7 bases at V and 8 bases at J, with 17 bases between. CDR3 length: 14 residues. The germline CDR1 and CDR2 sequences are SNHLY and FYNNEI. This clone came up a few times. The antigen is undetermined. Study-wide findings and caveats: Patients with Type 1 diabetes showed moderately but significantly shorter TCRB CDR3s in all four CD4+ subsets. At VDJ recombination sites, type 1 diabetes patients had fewer insertions and more deleted nucleotides. Researchers reported that naive, central memory and Treg TCRB repertoires appeared more similar in patients than in healthy donors.

CD45RO/CCR7/CD25/CD127/CD95/CD27 sorting isolated CD4+ naive, central memory, regulatory and stem cell-like memory cells. Each population that was sorted was more than 95% pure. Every bit of the isolated RNA underwent reverse transcription, so sequencing read expressed TCRB transcripts. Assay: immunoSEQ multiplex PCR; the TCRdb copy retains only in-frame clones and omits some. The table lists tens of thousands of clones, nearly 50% of them singletons. The sample consisted of central memory CD4+ T cells from blood. This receptor was identified in a man in his thirties or forties with type 1 diabetes. The rearrangement uses TRBV2 and TRBJ1-4; D might be TRBD1 (5 bases). CDR3 nucleotides: TGTGCCAGCACTCTGCAGGGCGAGAGGGAAAAACTGTTTTTT. Protein: CASTLQGEREKLFF.